In this sample, the clone carrying this T cell receptor beta chain turned up once. This specimen belongs to a study of blood T cell repertoires in COVID-19. Method: immunoSEQ multiplex PCR; TCRdb's copy keeps in-frame clones and lacks some. This table has under 90,000 clones, around 88% appearing once. After removal of 3 bases from V and 4 bases from J, the junction contained 5 bases not matched to a gene. CDR3 length equals 14 residues. In germline, CDR1 is SGDLS, CDR2 YYNGEE. This TCR derives from a man between 60 and 70 years old with acute or convalescent COVID-19. The material sequenced was peripheral blood. V is TRBV9 and J is TRBJ1-1, with TRBD1 matching over 8 bases. The CDR3 bases are TGTGCCAGCAGCGCCGGGACAGGTGGCACTGAAGCTTTCTTT. Translating it yields CASSAGTGGTEAFF. Together with reference TRBV9 and TRBJ1-1, the CDR3 gives the full variable domain: DSGVTQTPKHLITATGQRVTLRCSPRSGDLSVYWYQQSLDQGLQFLIQYYNGEERAKGNILERFSAQQFPDLHSELNLSSLELGDSALYFCASSAGTGGTEAFFGQGTRLTVV.